Listed below are T cell receptor beta chains from one sample, sequenced in a study of blood T cells in healthy people across ages. TCRdb re-derived calls from the 5' RACE reads in MiXCR, one entry per CDR3 protein. The table has 1.5 million or so distinct CDR3 sequences, approximately 43% seen once; the top ten hold less than 5%. The sample comprised blood. All receptors come from a woman aged 18-29 years in good health. Each CDR3 is given with its conserved first and last residue. The D gene is left open where the match is weak. Expanded clones are given a class, and other clones once, few, many or no size at all.

abundance	d_gene	j_gene	v_gene	CDR3nt	CDR3aa
few	TRBD2	TRBJ2-1	TRBV7-8	TGTGCCAGCAGCTTGGCAATAGCGGGGGCCGGATACAATGAGCAGTTCTTC	CASSLAIAGAGYNEQFF
many	.	TRBJ2-7	TRBV6-2/TRBV6-3	TGTGCCAGCAGTTACGGGGACGAGCAGTACTTC	CASSYGDEQYF
few	.	TRBJ1-2	TRBV6-6	TGTGCCACCCAGAGGCAGGCCCCTAACTATGGCTACACCTTC	CATQRQAPNYGYTF
.	TRBD2	TRBJ2-7	TRBV11-2	TGTGCCAGCGGCCCCGTGACTAGCGGGATTCTTGAGGGGCAGTACTTC	CASGPVTSGILEGQYF
few	.	TRBJ2-3	TRBV7-2	TGTGCCAGCAGCTTAGCGCTTAGAGGGGTGGGGGATACGCAGTATTTT	CASSLALRGVGDTQYF
.	.	TRBJ1-6	TRBV20-1	TGCAGTGCTAGAGTGATGCGGTCTTCTAATTCACCCCTCCACTTT	CSARVMRSSNSPLHF
.	.	TRBJ1-1	TRBV11-2	TGTGCCAGCAGCTTACGGTCGGGGGGAGTGAGAGCTTTCTTT	CASSLRSGGVRAFF
few	TRBD2	TRBJ2-5	TRBV10-3	TGTGCCATCAGTGATGATGGGGGGGAAGAGACCCAGTACTTC	CAISDDGGEETQYF
.	.	TRBJ1-4	TRBV9	TGTGCCAGCAGCGCCCCAGGAGCGGGGGAAAAACTGTTTTTT	CASSAPGAGEKLFF
.	.	TRBJ1-2	TRBV4-1	TGCGCCAGCAGCCAAGATCCAGAAGACCGCTACACCTTC	CASSQDPEDRYTF